One and the same sample provided the 19 T cell receptor beta chains below, sequenced in a study of a mutant IDH1 vaccine in newly diagnosed glioma. Time point noted: week 35, safety follow-up. Every vaccine dose comprised 300 ug of mutant IDH1 20-mer peptide plus topical imiquimod. The protocol was immunoSEQ multiplex PCR, while the TCRdb copy is restricted to in-frame clones and leaves out a portion. The data hold tens of thousands of clones, with roughly four fifths observed a single time. No antigen has been assigned to these receptors. Sequenced here: PBMCs, sampled from a glioma patient whose treatment included an IDH1 peptide vaccine. These receptors all stem from a man aged 40-49 years with glioma.

The CDR3 nucleotides are TGTGCCAGCAGAGGACAGAAACAAGAGACCCAGTACTTC. As protein: CASRGQKQETQYF. This chain links TRBV27 with TRBJ2-5; a possible D gene is TRBD1 (6 bases). Germline CDR1 reads MNHEY; CDR2 reads SMNVEV (reference sequence). Trimming shortened V by 6 bases and J by 2 bases, and 10 bases separated the two germline ends. This CDR3 spans 13 amino acids.

V and J are TRBV18 and TRBJ2-1; 12 bases are a match to TRBD2. CDR3 length equals 17 residues. The V segment lost 1 base and the J segment 8 bases; nucleotides outside the gene matches: 9. CDR1 is KGHSH and CDR2 is LQKENI in the germline V gene. The DNA of the CDR3 is TGTGCCAGCTCACCACTTTCGACTAGCGGGAGCGTTTATGAGCAGTTCTTC. Translation: CASSPLSTSGSVYEQFF.

V usage is TRBV19 and J usage is TRBJ2-7; 11 positions match TRBD1. The CDR3 totals 15 residues. Per the germline V gene, CDR1 is LNHDA and CDR2 is SQIVND (reference sequence). With V trimmed by 4 bases and J by 3 bases, 5 bases remained unmatched. CDR3 nucleotides: TGTGCCAGTAGTAGTCCCGGGACAGGGGGCTACGAGCAGTACTTC. It encodes CASSSPGTGGYEQYF.

The gene calls are TRBV5-6 and TRBJ1-5; D perhaps matches TRBD1 (6 bases). The germline V gene has CDR1 SGHDT and CDR2 YYEEEE. This CDR3 spans 15 amino acids. The V and J ends lost 1 base and 4 bases respectively, with 12 bases between them. CDR3: CASSLFTGRNQPQHF. The CDR3 DNA sequence: TGTGCCAGCAGCTTGTTCACAGGGCGAAATCAGCCCCAGCATTTT.

The chain recombines TRBV11-3 with TRBJ2-2; 8 bases match TRBD1. The CDR3 extends over 14 amino acids. V lost 5 bases to trimming and J lost 4 bases; unmatched junction nucleotides: 3. CDR1 is SGHNT and CDR2 is YENEEA in the germline V gene. CDR3 in amino acids: CASSPDRVTGELFF. CDR3 DNA sequence: TGTGCCAGCAGCCCGGACAGGGTCACCGGGGAGCTGTTTTTT.

This clone was observed a few times. The CDR3: CSTTRATQETQYF. DNA for the CDR3: TGCAGCACAACTAGAGCCACCCAAGAGACCCAGTACTTC. The chain uses TRBV29-1 and TRBJ2-5; TRBD2 might be the D (5 bases). V was trimmed by 8 bases and J by 1 base, leaving 14 bases between them. The CDR3 runs to 13 residues. The germline CDR1 and CDR2 sequences are SQVTM and ANQGSEA.

This clone was counted between two and nine times. The chain links TRBV30 to TRBJ2-1; perhaps TRBD2 as D (5 bases). Per germline, CDR1 GTSNPN and CDR2 SVGIG (reference sequence). This CDR3 has 15 amino acids. With 5 bases removed from V and 4 bases from J, the gap between germline ends came to 18 bases. CDR3 sequence (DNA): TGTGCCTGGGGCAACGACGGACTGAGGTACAATGAGCAGTTCTTC. It yields the protein CAWGNDGLRYNEQFF.

The chain links TRBV19 to TRBJ1-1, with TRBD1 as a possible D gene (5 bases). The CDR3 extends over 18 amino acids. In germline, CDR1 is LNHDA, CDR2 SQIVND (reference sequence). The V gene lost 3 bases and the J gene lost 0 bases, with 20 bases spanning the gap. DNA for the CDR3: TGTGCCAGTAGTATTATCGTTAGCCAAACGGGGGTGAACACTGAAGCTTTCTTT. Protein sequence: CASSIIVSQTGVNTEAFF.

The CDR3 DNA sequence: TGTGCCAGCAGACCGCGCCAGGGGGGGCCATCCGAGCAGTACTTC. It translates to CASRPRQGGPSEQYF. The V and J genes are TRBV7-2 and TRBJ2-7; either TRBD1 or TRBD2 may fit D (7 bases each). Trimming cost V 6 bases and J 6 bases, with 21 bases left between them. This CDR3 has 15 residues. The germline V gene has CDR1 SGHTA and CDR2 FQGNSA.

This chain joins TRBV28 and TRBJ2-5; 9 bases fit TRBD2. There are 14 residues in the CDR3. Per the germline V gene, CDR1 is MDHEN and CDR2 is SYDVKM. The V and J ends lost 6 bases and 2 bases, in that order; junction bases with no gene match: 4. CDR3 in DNA: TGTGCCAGCAGGGGGAGCGGGGGGCAAGAGACCCAGTACTTC. Protein: CASRGSGGQETQYF.

The chain joins TRBV11-3 to TRBJ2-7; 7 bases match TRBD2. The germline V gene has CDR1 SGHNT and CDR2 YENEEA. The CDR3 totals 17 residues. J lost 3 bases, V lost 5 bases, and 16 bases had no gene match. The CDR3, as DNA: TGTGCCAGCAGCCATCCTGCGGGGCTAGCGGCATTCTACGAGCAGTACTTC. Its protein is CASSHPAGLAAFYEQYF.

V gene TRBV7-9 combines with J gene TRBJ1-2; no clear D. This CDR3 has 11 amino acids. V dropped 3 bases and J dropped 5 bases, with 4 bases sitting between them. The V gene's germline CDR1 is SEHNR and CDR2 FQNEAQ (reference sequence). The CDR3 sequence is CASSFQYGYTF. As DNA, the CDR3 is TGTGCCAGCAGCTTTCAATATGGCTACACCTTC.

The chain is built from TRBV4-1 and TRBJ2-1; no reliable D call. V was pared by 0 bases and J by 4 bases, with 13 bases between. CDR1 and CDR2 from the germline V gene are MGHRA and YSYEKL. This CDR3 comprises 16 residues. CDR3 residues: CASSQDQSRLYNEQFF. The CDR3 nucleotides read TGCGCCAGCAGCCAAGATCAAAGCCGGCTATACAATGAGCAGTTCTTC.

About this clone: The sample contains more than one DNA sequence encoding this CDR3. V is TRBV19 and J is TRBJ2-2, with 7 nucleotides matching TRBD1. With V trimmed by 5 bases and J by 3 bases, 3 bases remained unmatched. This CDR3 has 14 residues. Looked up from germline, CDR1 is LNHDA and CDR2 is SQIVND (reference sequence). The CDR3 here is CASSSQGYTGELFF. As DNA, the CDR3 is TGTGCCAGTAGTTCACAGGGGTACACCGGGGAGCTGTTTTTT.

The genes are TRBV5-1 and TRBJ2-1, with 11 bases lining up with TRBD1. This CDR3 contains 14 residues. After removal of 3 bases from V and 6 bases from J, the junction contained 2 bases not matched to a gene. Germline V CDR1 and CDR2: SGHRS, YFSETQ. The CDR3 here is CASSWDRGSNEQFF. The CDR3, as DNA: TGCGCCAGCAGCTGGGACAGGGGGAGCAATGAGCAGTTCTTC.

This clone was detected only a few times. This chain joins TRBV2 and TRBJ1-2; 9 nucleotides align to TRBD1. Germline loops: CDR1 SNHLY, CDR2 FYNNEI. CDR3 length equals 12 residues. The V gene end was trimmed by 9 bases and the J gene end by 4 bases; junction bases not matched to a gene: 3. DNA for the CDR3: TGTGCCAGTGGACAGGGGTTCTATGGCTACACCTTC. Translating gives CASGQGFYGYTF.

This chain joins TRBV6-7 and TRBJ2-5, with D perhaps assigned TRBD1 or TRBD2 (5 bases each). TRBV6-7 is designated an ORF whose function remains uncertain. CDR3 size: 13 residues. Trimming took 2 bases from V and 4 from J, leaving 8 bases between them. CDR3 sequence reads: CASSYQGRETQYF. The CDR3 DNA is TGTGCCAGCAGTTACCAGGGACGAGAGACCCAGTACTTC.

The chain links TRBV7-3 to TRBJ1-4; D may be TRBD1 (5 bases). There are 15 residues in the CDR3. Germline CDR1 reads SGHTA; CDR2 reads FQGTGA. The V end lost 5 bases, the J end lost 7 bases, and 17 bases lay between the germline ends. The CDR3 region has the DNA TGTGCCAGCAGCCCTACAGGCGGGGATGGTGAAAAACTGTTTTTT. It yields the protein CASSPTGGDGEKLFF.

The V call is TRBV19, the J call TRBJ2-6; TRBD1 is a possible D gene (6 bases). CDR3 length: 18 residues. The V end was cut by 6 bases, the J end by 0 bases, with 18 bases between. Germline V lookup: CDR1 LNHDA, CDR2 SQIVND (reference sequence). This CDR3 reads CASRAWAGDNSGANVLTF. CDR3 nucleotides: TGTGCCAGTAGAGCTTGGGCAGGGGACAACTCTGGGGCCAACGTCCTGACTTTC.